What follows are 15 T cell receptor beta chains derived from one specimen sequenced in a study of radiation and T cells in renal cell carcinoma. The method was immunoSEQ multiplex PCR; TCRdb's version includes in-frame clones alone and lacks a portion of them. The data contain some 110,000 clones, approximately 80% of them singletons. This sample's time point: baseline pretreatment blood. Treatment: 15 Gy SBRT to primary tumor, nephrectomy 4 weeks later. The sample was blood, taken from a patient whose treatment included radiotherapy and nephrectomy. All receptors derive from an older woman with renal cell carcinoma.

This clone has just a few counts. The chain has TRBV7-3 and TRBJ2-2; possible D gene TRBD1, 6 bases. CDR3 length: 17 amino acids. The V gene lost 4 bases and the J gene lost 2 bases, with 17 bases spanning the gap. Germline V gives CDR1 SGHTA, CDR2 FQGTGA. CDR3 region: CASSSSPGTLNTGELFF. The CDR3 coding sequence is TGTGCCAGCAGCTCTTCCCCCGGGACACTAAACACCGGGGAGCTGTTTTTT. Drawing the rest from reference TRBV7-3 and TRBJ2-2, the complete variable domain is GAGVSQTPSNKVTEKGKYVELRCDPISGHTALYWYRQSLGQGPEFLIYFQGTGAADDSGLPNDRFFAVRPEGSVSTLKIQRTERGDSAVYLCASSSSPGTLNTGELFFGEGSRLTVL.

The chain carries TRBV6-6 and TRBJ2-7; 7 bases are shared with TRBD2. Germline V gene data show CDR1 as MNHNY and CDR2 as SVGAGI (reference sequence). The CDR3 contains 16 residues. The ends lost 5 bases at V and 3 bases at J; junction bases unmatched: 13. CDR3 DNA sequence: TGTGCCAGCAGTCAAGGCGGCGGGAGCGACCTCTACGAGCAGTACTTC. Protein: CASSQGGGSDLYEQYF.

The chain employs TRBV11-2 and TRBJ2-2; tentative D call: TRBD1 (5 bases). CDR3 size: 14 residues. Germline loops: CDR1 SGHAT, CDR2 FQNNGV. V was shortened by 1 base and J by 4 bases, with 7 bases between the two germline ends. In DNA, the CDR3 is TGTGCCAGCAGCTTAGGCCAGGGCACCGGGGAGCTGTTTTTT. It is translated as CASSLGQGTGELFF.

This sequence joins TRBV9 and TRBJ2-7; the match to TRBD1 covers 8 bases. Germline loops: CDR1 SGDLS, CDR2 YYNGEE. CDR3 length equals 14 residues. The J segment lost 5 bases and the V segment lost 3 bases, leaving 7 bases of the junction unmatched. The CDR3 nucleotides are TGTGCCAGCAGCGCCCGCCTGACAGGGGACGAGCAGTACTTC. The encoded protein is CASSARLTGDEQYF.

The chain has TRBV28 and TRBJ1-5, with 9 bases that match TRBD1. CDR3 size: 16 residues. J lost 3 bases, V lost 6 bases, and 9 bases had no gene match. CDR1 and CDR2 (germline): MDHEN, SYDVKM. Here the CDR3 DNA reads TGTGCCAGCAGACGGACAGGGGCCAACTCCAATCAGCCCCAGCATTTT. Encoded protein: CASRRTGANSNQPQHF.

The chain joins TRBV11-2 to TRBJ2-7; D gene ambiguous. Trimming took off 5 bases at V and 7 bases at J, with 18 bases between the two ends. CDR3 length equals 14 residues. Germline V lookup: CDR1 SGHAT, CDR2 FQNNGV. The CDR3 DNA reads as TGTGCCAGCAGCCTAACCGGTTACGGGCGAGAGCAGTACTTC. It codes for CASSLTGYGREQYF.

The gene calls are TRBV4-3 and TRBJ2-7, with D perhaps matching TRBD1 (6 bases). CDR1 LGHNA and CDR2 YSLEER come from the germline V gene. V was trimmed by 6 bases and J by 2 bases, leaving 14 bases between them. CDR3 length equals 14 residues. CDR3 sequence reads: CASSLDRRPYEQYF. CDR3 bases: TGCGCCAGCAGTCTCGACAGGCGTCCCTACGAGCAGTACTTC.

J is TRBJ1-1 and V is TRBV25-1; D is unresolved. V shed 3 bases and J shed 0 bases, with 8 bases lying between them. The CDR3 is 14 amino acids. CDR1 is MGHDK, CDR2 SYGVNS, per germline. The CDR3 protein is CASSENRLNTEAFF. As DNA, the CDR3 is TGTGCCAGCAGTGAGAACAGACTGAACACTGAAGCTTTCTTT.

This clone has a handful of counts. CDR3 nucleotide sequence: TGTGCCAGCAGCCTTGGGTCAGGGGCTGAAGCTTTCTTT. Protein sequence: CASSLGSGAEAFF. This chain connects TRBV11-3 to TRBJ1-1; TRBD1 is a possible D gene (6 bases). Germline lookup yields CDR1 SGHNT and CDR2 YENEEA. V gave up 5 bases and J gave up 6 bases, with 13 bases separating them. There are 13 residues in the CDR3. Together with reference TRBV11-3 and TRBJ1-1, the CDR3 gives the full variable domain: EAGVVQSPRYKIIEKKQPVAFWCNPISGHNTLYWYLQNLGQGPELLIRYENEEAVDDSQLPKDRFSAERLKGVDSTLKIQPAELGDSAVYLCASSLGSGAEAFFGQGTRLTVV.

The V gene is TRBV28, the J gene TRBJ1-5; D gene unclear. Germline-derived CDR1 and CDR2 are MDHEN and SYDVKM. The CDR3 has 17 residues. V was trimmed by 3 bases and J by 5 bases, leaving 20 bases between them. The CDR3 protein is CASSFPETNYMDQPQHF. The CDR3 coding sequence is TGTGCCAGCAGTTTTCCAGAAACTAATTACATGGATCAGCCCCAGCATTTT.

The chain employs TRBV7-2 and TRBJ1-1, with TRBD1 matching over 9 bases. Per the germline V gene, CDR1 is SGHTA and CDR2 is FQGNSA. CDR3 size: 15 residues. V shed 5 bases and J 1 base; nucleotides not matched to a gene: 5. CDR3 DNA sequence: TGTGCCAGCAGCGAACAGGGGGCCGGGAACACTGAAGCTTTCTTT. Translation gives CASSEQGAGNTEAFF.

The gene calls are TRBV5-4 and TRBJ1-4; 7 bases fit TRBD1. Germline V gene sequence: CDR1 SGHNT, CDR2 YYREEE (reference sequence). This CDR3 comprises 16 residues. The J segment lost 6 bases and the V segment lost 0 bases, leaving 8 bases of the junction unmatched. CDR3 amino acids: CASSLEGGEVYEKLFF. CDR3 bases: TGTGCCAGCAGCTTGGAAGGGGGCGAGGTTTATGAAAAACTGTTTTTT.

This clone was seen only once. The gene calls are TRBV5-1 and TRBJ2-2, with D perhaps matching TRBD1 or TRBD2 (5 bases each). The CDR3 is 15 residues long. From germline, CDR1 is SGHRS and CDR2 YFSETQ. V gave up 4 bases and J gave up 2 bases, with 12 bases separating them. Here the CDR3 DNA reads TGCGCCAGCAGCGGCCAGCGGACAAACACCGGGGAGCTGTTTTTT. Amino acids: CASSGQRTNTGELFF.

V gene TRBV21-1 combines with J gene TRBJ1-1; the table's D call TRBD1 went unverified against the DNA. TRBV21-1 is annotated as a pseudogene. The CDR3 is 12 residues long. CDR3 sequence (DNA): TGTGCCAGATATGGACAGGGAACTGAAGCTTTCTTT. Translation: CARYGQGTEAFF.

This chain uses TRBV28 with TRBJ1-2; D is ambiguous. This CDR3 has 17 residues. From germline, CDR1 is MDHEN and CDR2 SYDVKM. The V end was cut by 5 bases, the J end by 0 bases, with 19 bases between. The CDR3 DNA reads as TGTGCCAGCAGTCTACCTACGGGTACCGCAACTAACTATGGCTACACCTTC. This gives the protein CASSLPTGTATNYGYTF.